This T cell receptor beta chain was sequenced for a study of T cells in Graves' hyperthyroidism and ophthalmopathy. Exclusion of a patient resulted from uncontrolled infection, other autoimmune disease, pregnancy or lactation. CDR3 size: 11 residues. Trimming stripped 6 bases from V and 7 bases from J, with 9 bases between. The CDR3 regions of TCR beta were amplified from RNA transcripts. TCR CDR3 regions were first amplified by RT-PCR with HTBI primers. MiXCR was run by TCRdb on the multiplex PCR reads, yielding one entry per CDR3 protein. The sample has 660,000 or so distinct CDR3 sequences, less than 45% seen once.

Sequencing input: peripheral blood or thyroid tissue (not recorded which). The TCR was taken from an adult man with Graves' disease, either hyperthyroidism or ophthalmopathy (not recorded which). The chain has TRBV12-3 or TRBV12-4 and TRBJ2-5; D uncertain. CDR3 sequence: CASSFFGTQYF. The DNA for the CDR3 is TGTGCCAGCAGCTTTTTTGGGACCCAGTACTTC.